This T cell receptor beta chain is from a study of cytomegalovirus exposure and HLA in healthy donors. Study findings and constraints: TCR association rates varied by HLA locus in a later analysis, with DRB1 highest and HLA-C lowest.

Germline CDR1 and CDR2: GTSNPN and SVGIG (reference sequence). Trimming pared 2 bases from V and 5 bases from J, leaving 7 bases between. CDR3 length: 11 residues. Everyone who donated was a healthy bone marrow donor. Primers included in the PCR were 60 Vbeta and 13 Jbeta primers. Method: immunoSEQ multiplex PCR; TCRdb's copy keeps in-frame clones and lacks some. The sample lists approximately 170,000 clones; around 80% were seen once. For this clone: As yet, its antigen is unknown.

The clonotype comes from a woman aged 25 to 39 in good health and CMV-seropositive. V usage is TRBV30 and J usage is TRBJ2-7; D perhaps matches TRBD1 (5 bases). Specimen: PBMCs. The CDR3 reads CAWSLGHEQYF. The CDR3 DNA reads TGTGCCTGGAGTTTGGGGCACGAGCAGTACTTC. Looking up the rest from reference TRBV30 and TRBJ2-7 gives the full variable domain: SQTIHQWPATLVQPVGSPLSLECTVEGTSNPNLYWYRQAAGRGLQLLFYSVGIGQISSEVPQNLSASRPQDRQFILSSKKLLLSDSGFYLCAWSLGHEQYFGPGTRLTVT.